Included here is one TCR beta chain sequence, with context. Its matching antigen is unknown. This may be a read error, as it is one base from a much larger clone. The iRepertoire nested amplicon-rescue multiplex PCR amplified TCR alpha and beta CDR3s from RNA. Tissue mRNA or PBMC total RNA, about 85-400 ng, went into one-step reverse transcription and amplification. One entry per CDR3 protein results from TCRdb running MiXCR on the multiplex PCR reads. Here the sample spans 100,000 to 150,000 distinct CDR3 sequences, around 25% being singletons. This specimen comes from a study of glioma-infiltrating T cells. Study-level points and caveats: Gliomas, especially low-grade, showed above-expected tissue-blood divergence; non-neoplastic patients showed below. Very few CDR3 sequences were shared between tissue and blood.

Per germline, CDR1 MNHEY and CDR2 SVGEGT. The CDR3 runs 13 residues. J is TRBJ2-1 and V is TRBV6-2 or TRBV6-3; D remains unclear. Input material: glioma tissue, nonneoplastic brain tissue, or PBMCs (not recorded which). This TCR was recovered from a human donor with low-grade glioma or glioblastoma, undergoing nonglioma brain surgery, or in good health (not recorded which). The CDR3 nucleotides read TGTGTCAGCAGCCAGCTGGACGCCCGAATGGTATTCTTC. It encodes CVSSQLDARMVFF.